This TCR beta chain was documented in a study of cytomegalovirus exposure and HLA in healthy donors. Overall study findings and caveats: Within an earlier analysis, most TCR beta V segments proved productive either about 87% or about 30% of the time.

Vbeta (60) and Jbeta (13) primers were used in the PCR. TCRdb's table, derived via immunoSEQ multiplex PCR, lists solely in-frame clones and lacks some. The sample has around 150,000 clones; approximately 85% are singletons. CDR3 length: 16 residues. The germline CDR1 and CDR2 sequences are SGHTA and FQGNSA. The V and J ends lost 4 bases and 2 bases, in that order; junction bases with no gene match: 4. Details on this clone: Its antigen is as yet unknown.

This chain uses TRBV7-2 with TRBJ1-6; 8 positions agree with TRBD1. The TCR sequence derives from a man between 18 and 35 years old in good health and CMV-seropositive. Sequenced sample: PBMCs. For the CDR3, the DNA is TGTGCCAGCAGCTCGGACAGGGAAACCTATAATTCACCCCTCCACTTT. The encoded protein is CASSSDRETYNSPLHF.